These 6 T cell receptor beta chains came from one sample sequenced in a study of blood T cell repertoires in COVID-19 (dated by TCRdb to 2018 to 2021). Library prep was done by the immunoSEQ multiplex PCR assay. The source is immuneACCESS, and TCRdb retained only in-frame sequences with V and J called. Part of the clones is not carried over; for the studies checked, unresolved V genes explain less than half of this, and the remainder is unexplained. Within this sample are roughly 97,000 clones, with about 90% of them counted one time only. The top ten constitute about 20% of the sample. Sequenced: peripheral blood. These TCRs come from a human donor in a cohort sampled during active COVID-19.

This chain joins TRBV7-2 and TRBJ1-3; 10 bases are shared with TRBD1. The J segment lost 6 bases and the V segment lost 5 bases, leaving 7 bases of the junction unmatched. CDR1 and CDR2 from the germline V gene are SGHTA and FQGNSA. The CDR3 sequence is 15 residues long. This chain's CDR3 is CASSPGTGVANTIYF. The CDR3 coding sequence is TGTGCCAGCAGCCCCGGGACAGGGGTGGCAAACACCATATATTTT.

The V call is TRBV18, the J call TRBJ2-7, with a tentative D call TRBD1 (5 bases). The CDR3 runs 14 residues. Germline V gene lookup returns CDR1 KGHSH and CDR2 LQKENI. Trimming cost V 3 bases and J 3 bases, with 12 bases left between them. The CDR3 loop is CASSPRQRSYEQYF. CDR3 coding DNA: TGTGCCAGCTCACCCCGACAGAGAAGCTACGAGCAGTACTTC.

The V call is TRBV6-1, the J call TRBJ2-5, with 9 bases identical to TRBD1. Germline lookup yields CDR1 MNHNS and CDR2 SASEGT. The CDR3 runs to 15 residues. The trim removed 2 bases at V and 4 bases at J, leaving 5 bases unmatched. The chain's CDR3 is CASSENRGRTETQYF. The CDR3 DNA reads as TGTGCCAGCAGTGAAAACAGGGGGCGAACAGAGACCCAGTACTTC.

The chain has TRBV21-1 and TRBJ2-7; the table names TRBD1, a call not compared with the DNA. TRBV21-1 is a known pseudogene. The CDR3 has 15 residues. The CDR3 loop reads CASSRGTGIVYEQYF. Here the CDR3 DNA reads TGTGCCAGCAGCAGAGGGACAGGGATCGTCTACGAGCAGTACTTC.

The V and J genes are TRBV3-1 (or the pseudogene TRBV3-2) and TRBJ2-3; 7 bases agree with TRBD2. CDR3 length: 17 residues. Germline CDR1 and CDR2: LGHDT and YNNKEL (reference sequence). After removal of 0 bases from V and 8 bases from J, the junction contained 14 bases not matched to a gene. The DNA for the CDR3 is TGTGCCAGCAGCCAAGATTTGTCCAGCAGTGGACTAGGTACGCAGTATTTT. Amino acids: CASSQDLSSSGLGTQYF.

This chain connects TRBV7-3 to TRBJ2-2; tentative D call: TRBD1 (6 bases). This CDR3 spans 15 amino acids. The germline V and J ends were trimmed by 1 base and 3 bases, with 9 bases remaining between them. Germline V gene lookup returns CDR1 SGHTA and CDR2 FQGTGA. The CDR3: CASSLMGQDTGELFF. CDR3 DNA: TGTGCCAGCAGCTTAATGGGACAAGACACCGGGGAGCTGTTTTTT.